The text below deals with one T cell receptor beta chain. The V gene lost 3 bases and the J gene lost 0 bases, with 11 bases spanning the gap. Germline V gene data show CDR1 as DFQATT and CDR2 as SNEGSKA (reference sequence). CDR3 size: 14 residues. Newly diagnosed patients aged 18 to 65 had hyperthyroidism of under 2 months' duration. The diagnostic basis comprised clinical symptoms, serum thyroxine and TRAb, thyroid ultrasound and orbital computed tomography. PBMCs were derived from 7.5 to 10 ml fresh peripheral blood. RNA transcripts were the template for amplifying TCR beta CDR3 regions. Researchers ran a first-round RT-PCR on the TCR CDR3 using the HTBI primer set. TCRdb processed the multiplex PCR reads anew with MiXCR; each CDR3 protein has one entry. This table holds about 500,000 distinct CDR3 sequences, about an eighth found once. The sample is drawn from a study of T cells in Graves' hyperthyroidism and ophthalmopathy. Study details: Peripheral blood was collected at initial diagnosis, before any treatment.

V usage is TRBV20-1 and J usage is TRBJ1-1, with D possibly being TRBD1 (5 bases). The receptor comes from a woman between 18 and 29 years old with Graves' hyperthyroidism. Sequencing used blood. The chain's CDR3 is CSARIGDLNTEAFF. For the CDR3, the DNA is TGCAGTGCTAGGATTGGGGACCTGAACACTGAAGCTTTCTTT.